A selection of T cell receptor beta chains follows, all from one sample in a study of T cells expressing NK-cell markers. TCRdb re-called the 5' RACE reads; every CDR3 protein appears as one record, without DNA. The specimen's table records 350,000 to 400,000 distinct CDR3 sequences. The sample taken for sequencing was blood T cells: a sorted CD56 or NKG2C T cell subset, CD4+ or CD8+ T cells, or bulk PBMC T cells (not recorded which). These receptors came from a woman aged 50 to 60 in good health. The CDR3 runs from the conserved cysteine through the conserved F or W. Fields, in order: CDR3 protein, V gene, J gene.

cdr3_aa: CASSLFGGTEQFF
v_call: TRBV7-3
j_call: TRBJ2-1

cdr3_aa: CASSPAASGEQFF
v_call: TRBV7-6
j_call: TRBJ2-1

cdr3_aa: CASSTKRNTEAFF
v_call: TRBV27
j_call: TRBJ1-1

cdr3_aa: CASSQDKQGRSPLHF
v_call: TRBV4-2
j_call: TRBJ1-6

cdr3_aa: CASSLSLLREQFF
v_call: TRBV7-2
j_call: TRBJ2-1

cdr3_aa: CASSQEGKAVSTDTQYF
v_call: TRBV4-1
j_call: TRBJ2-3

cdr3_aa: CASGGGGSDQPQHF
v_call: TRBV25-1
j_call: TRBJ1-5

cdr3_aa: CASSRGTARATNEKLFF
v_call: TRBV11-3
j_call: TRBJ1-4

cdr3_aa: CASRLLAGYYEQYF
v_call: TRBV6-2/TRBV6-3
j_call: TRBJ2-7

cdr3_aa: CASTSGQGAKNIQYF
v_call: TRBV2
j_call: TRBJ2-4

cdr3_aa: CASSLKGGSQETQYF
v_call: TRBV7-9
j_call: TRBJ2-5

cdr3_aa: CASSLVEGALSDTQYF
v_call: TRBV5-1
j_call: TRBJ2-3

cdr3_aa: CASSQGPGRLDEKLFF
v_call: TRBV3-1
j_call: TRBJ1-4